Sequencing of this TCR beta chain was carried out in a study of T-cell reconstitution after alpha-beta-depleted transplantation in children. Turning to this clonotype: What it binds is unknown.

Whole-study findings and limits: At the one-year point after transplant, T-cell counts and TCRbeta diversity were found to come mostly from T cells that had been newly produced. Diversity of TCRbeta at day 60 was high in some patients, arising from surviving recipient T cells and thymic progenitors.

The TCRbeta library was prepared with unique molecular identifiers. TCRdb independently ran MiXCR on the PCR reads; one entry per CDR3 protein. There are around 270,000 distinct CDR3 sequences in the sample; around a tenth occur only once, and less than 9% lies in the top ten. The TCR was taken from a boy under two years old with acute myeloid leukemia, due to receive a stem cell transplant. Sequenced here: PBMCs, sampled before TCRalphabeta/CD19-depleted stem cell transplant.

CDR3 protein: CASSSDPGLAKETQYF. In nucleotides, the CDR3 is TGCGCCAGCAGCTCCGATCCGGGACTAGCAAAGGAGACCCAGTACTTC. The rearrangement uses TRBV5-1 and TRBJ2-5; TRBD2 aligns across 9 bases. The V gene end was trimmed by 3 bases and the J gene end by 5 bases; junction bases not matched to a gene: 11. The CDR3 length is 16 residues. CDR1 and CDR2 from the germline V gene are SGHRS and YFSETQ.